A single sample gave rise to the 3 T cell receptor beta chains below, sequenced in a study of CD8+CD57+ T cells in acquired aplastic anemia (dated by TCRdb to the late 2010s). The run used an Illumina HiSeq 2000. Profiling of TCR beta VDJ combinations and CDR3 sequences used genomic DNA as the template. TCRdb reprocessed the public reads (quality trimming at Q25 with fastp, clone calling with MiXCR) and kept in-frame beta chains. Under each unique CDR3 protein, matching rows form one entry showing the most common genes and DNA. The sample table records around 190,000 distinct CDR3 sequences; approximately 57% of these occur just once. Of the sample, approximately 32% falls within the top ten clones. Sequencing used sorted CD4+, CD8+, or CD8+CD57+ T cells (not recorded which) from PBMCs. These receptors were obtained from a human donor in good health.

The rearrangement joins TRBV11-2 to TRBJ1-2; D uncertain. With 1 base removed from V and 11 bases from J, the gap between germline ends came to 11 bases. The CDR3 is 12 residues long. CDR1 is SGHAT, CDR2 FQNNGV, per germline. The CDR3 here is CASSLGPSGYTF. The CDR3 DNA sequence: TGTGCCAGCAGCTTAGGTCCTAGCGGGTACACCTTC.

The chain uses TRBV10-2 and TRBJ2-7; D is undetermined. Trimming stripped 10 bases from V and 4 bases from J, with 20 bases between. This CDR3 is built from 14 residues. Germline CDR1 WSHSY, CDR2 SAAADI. The CDR3 coding sequence is TGCGCCACCCAACAAAATCCCCTAAAATACGAGCAGTACTTC. It yields the protein CATQQNPLKYEQYF.

CDR3 in amino acids: CASNEGSNEQFF. CDR3 nucleotides: TGTGCCAGCAACGAGGGTAGCAATGAGCAGTTCTTC. This chain joins TRBV2 and TRBJ2-1; weak D call: TRBD2 (5 bases). V was shortened by 7 bases and J by 6 bases, with 10 bases between the two germline ends. Germline V gene lookup returns CDR1 SNHLY and CDR2 FYNNEI. The CDR3 length is 12 residues. Full variable domain (missing parts from reference TRBV2 and TRBJ2-1): EPEVTQTPSHQVTQMGQEVILRCVPISNHLYFYWYRQILGQKVEFLVSFYNNEISEKSEIFDDQFSVERPDGSNFTLKIRSTKLEDSAMYFCASNEGSNEQFFGPGTRLTVL.